The 16 T cell receptor beta chains below were found in one sample sequenced in a study of blood T cell repertoires in COVID-19. Libraries were prepared by immunoSEQ multiplex PCR; TCRdb keeps only in-frame clonotypes and omits some of them. In the table there are 60,000 to 75,000 clones, 70% to 90% of which are singletons. Input material: peripheral blood. The receptor source for this set is a woman older than 75 with active COVID-19.

The chain uses TRBV19 and TRBJ2-2; 8 nucleotides agree with TRBD1. With 5 bases clipped from V and 4 bases from J, the junction kept 12 bases outside the gene matches. Germline lookup yields CDR1 LNHDA and CDR2 SQIVND (reference sequence). The CDR3 length is 17 residues. The DNA for the CDR3 is TGTGCCAGTAGTTACTCCCGGACAGGGAAGAGCACCGGGGAGCTGTTTTTT. It codes for CASSYSRTGKSTGELFF.

This clone occurred once. The chain employs TRBV28 and TRBJ2-3; the D gene is possibly TRBD2 (7 bases). The V end was cut by 4 bases, the J end by 4 bases, with 18 bases between. The germline CDR1 and CDR2 sequences are MDHEN and SYDVKM. The CDR3 consists of 16 residues. CDR3 residues: CASSSLRAGAPDTQYF. The DNA of the CDR3 is TGTGCCAGCAGTTCCCTGAGGGCGGGGGCGCCAGATACGCAGTATTTT. The full variable domain, its missing parts supplied by reference TRBV28 and TRBJ2-3, is DVKVTQSSRYLVKRTGEKVFLECVQDMDHENMFWYRQDPGLGLRLIYFSYDVKMKEKGDIPEGYSVSREKKERFSLILESASTNQTSMYLCASSSLRAGAPDTQYFGPGTRLTVL.

The chain has TRBV5-6 and TRBJ1-2; D perhaps matches TRBD1 (5 bases). This CDR3 has 14 residues. Trimming took 6 bases from V and 3 from J, leaving 15 bases between them. Per germline, CDR1 SGHDT and CDR2 YYEEEE. The CDR3: CASTVGGPHYGYTF. The CDR3 nucleotides read TGTGCCAGCACCGTCGGGGGTCCTCACTATGGCTACACCTTC.

The chain combines TRBV7-6 with TRBJ2-3, with 14 nucleotides matching TRBD2. The CDR3 has 16 residues. V lost 5 bases, J lost 3 bases, and 4 bases stayed unmatched. The germline V gene encodes CDR1 SGHVS and CDR2 FNYEAQ. CDR3 DNA sequence: TGTGCCAGCAGCCTGACTAGCGGGGGGGCTACAGATACGCAGTATTTT. Residues: CASSLTSGGATDTQYF.

This sequence joins TRBV29-1 and TRBJ2-3, with 11 bases identical to TRBD2. This CDR3 is built from 16 residues. Per the germline V gene, CDR1 is SQVTM and CDR2 is ANQGSEA. J gave up 11 bases and V 4 bases, and 17 bases lay outside the gene matches. This CDR3 reads CSVGAASGGPLSGQYF. CDR3 bases: TGCAGCGTTGGGGCTGCTAGCGGGGGGCCCCTTTCCGGGCAGTATTTT.

The V call is TRBV7-2, the J call TRBJ1-1; unclear D gene. V lost 3 bases and J 0 bases, leaving 5 bases between the germline ends. The germline V gene encodes CDR1 SGHTA and CDR2 FQGNSA. This CDR3 contains 13 residues. CDR3 loop: CASSLRMNTEAFF. The CDR3 DNA sequence: TGTGCCAGCAGCTTGAGGATGAACACTGAAGCTTTCTTT.

This clone was found a few times. The V call is TRBV7-9, the J call TRBJ1-1; D ambiguous. The V gene's germline CDR1 is SEHNR and CDR2 FQNEAQ (reference sequence). CDR3 length: 14 residues. Trimming cost V 0 bases and J 6 bases, with 11 bases left between them. For the CDR3, the DNA is TGTGCCAGCAGCTTAGCATCCGGAGGCCCTGAAGCTTTCTTT. It translates to CASSLASGGPEAFF. The variable domain in full, with the rest retrieved from reference TRBV7-9 and TRBJ1-1, is DTGVSQNPRHKITKRGQNVTFRCDPISEHNRLYWYRQTLGQGPEFLTYFQNEAQLEKSRLLSDRFSAERPKGSFSTLEIQRTEQGDSAMYLCASSLASGGPEAFFGQGTRLTVV.

The CDR3 DNA sequence: TGTGCCAGCAGCCAAGGGGGGGTGAACTATGGCTACACCTTC. Protein: CASSQGGVNYGYTF. The rearrangement uses TRBV3-1 (or the pseudogene TRBV3-2) and TRBJ1-2; D is possibly TRBD1 (5 bases). The germline V gene has CDR1 LGHDT and CDR2 YNNKEL (reference sequence). The CDR3 is 14 residues long. Between the trimmed V and J ends, which lost 1 base and 2 bases, there was a span of 8 bases.

The V call is TRBV2, the J call TRBJ2-7; TRBD2 aligns across 11 bases. The CDR3 covers 15 residues. CDR1 and CDR2 from the germline V gene are SNHLY and FYNNEI. J gave up 6 bases and V 7 bases, and 11 bases lay outside the gene matches. CDR3 nucleotides: TGTGCCAGCATGGCTAGCGGGGGGTACCGAGGCGAGCAGTACTTC. Protein: CASMASGGYRGEQYF.

The genes are TRBV5-1 and TRBJ1-2, with D possibly TRBD1 on 5 matching bases. The CDR3 consists of 13 residues. The germline CDR1 and CDR2 sequences are SGHRS and YFSETQ. V shed 3 bases and J shed 13 bases, with 19 bases lying between them. For the CDR3, the DNA is TGCGCCAGCAGCTGGGGACCGGAGGGGCAAGGCACCTTC. It translates to CASSWGPEGQGTF.

The chain carries TRBV2 and TRBJ2-7, with 7 bases matching TRBD1. Germline CDR1 is SNHLY and CDR2 is FYNNEI. J gave up 5 bases and V 6 bases, and 13 bases lay outside the gene matches. The CDR3 is 15 residues long. CDR3 sequence (DNA): TGTGCCAGCAGCGGCAAATCGACAGGGTCCCACGAGCAGTACTTC. It is translated as CASSGKSTGSHEQYF.

This chain joins TRBV27 and TRBJ2-7, with TRBD1 identical over 8 bases. The CDR3 has 15 residues. Germline assignment: CDR1 MNHEY and CDR2 SMNVEV (reference sequence). V lost 7 bases and J lost 0; bases outside the gene matches: 8. For the CDR3, the DNA is TGTGCCAGCAAAAAAAGGACAGGGAGCTCCTACGAGCAGTACTTC. Amino acid sequence: CASKKRTGSSYEQYF.

This clone is a singleton in its sample. The V and J genes are TRBV4-2 and TRBJ2-5, with D possibly being TRBD2 (5 bases). The V and J ends lost 0 bases and 9 bases respectively, with 17 bases between them. Germline CDR1 is LGHNA and CDR2 is YNFKEQ. CDR3 size: 15 residues. The CDR3 spells CASSQDGSLERPQYF. The CDR3 region has the DNA TGTGCCAGCAGCCAAGATGGGAGTTTGGAACGACCCCAGTACTTC.

The chain links TRBV7-9 to TRBJ2-3; TRBD2 is a possible D gene (5 bases). V dropped 0 bases and J dropped 2 bases, with 9 bases sitting between them. Germline V gene lookup returns CDR1 SEHNR and CDR2 FQNEAQ (reference sequence). The CDR3 is 15 residues long. CDR3 sequence (DNA): TGTGCCAGCAGCTTAGCCCGGGGTGACACAGATACGCAGTATTTT. This gives the protein CASSLARGDTDTQYF. The variable domain in full, with the rest retrieved from reference TRBV7-9 and TRBJ2-3, is DTGVSQNPRHKITKRGQNVTFRCDPISEHNRLYWYRQTLGQGPEFLTYFQNEAQLEKSRLLSDRFSAERPKGSFSTLEIQRTEQGDSAMYLCASSLARGDTDTQYFGPGTRLTVL.

The chain joins TRBV7-2 to TRBJ2-1, with 7 bases identical to TRBD1. Trimming cost V 5 bases and J 4 bases; bases outside gene matches: 5. Germline loops: CDR1 SGHTA, CDR2 FQGNSA. This CDR3 region has 14 residues. Written as DNA, the CDR3 is TGTGCCAGCAGCCCCGGGACAGCTTACAATGAGCAGTTCTTC. It specifies CASSPGTAYNEQFF. The full variable domain, completed using reference TRBV7-2 and TRBJ2-1, is GAGVSQSPSNKVTEKGKDVELRCDPISGHTALYWYRQSLGQGLEFLIYFQGNSAPDKSGLPSDRFSAERTGGSVSTLTIQRTQQEDSAVYLCASSPGTAYNEQFFGPGTRLTVL.

The rearrangement uses TRBV28 and TRBJ1-2; 9 nucleotides match TRBD1. Trimming took 3 bases from V and 4 from J; bases not matched to a gene: 9. This CDR3 region has 16 residues. CDR1 is MDHEN, CDR2 SYDVKM, per germline. Here the CDR3 DNA reads TGTGCCAGCAGTTTGGGGGGGACAGGGTTGGGCTATGGCTACACCTTC. It yields the protein CASSLGGTGLGYGYTF.